Following are 32 T cell receptor beta chains from one sample sequenced in a study of blood T cells in healthy people across ages. Together with a sample-barcoded 5' primer, a J-beta primer mix was included in a second PCR lasting about 6 to 11 cycles. Each CDR3 protein is one row after TCRdb ran MiXCR on the 5' RACE reads. The table includes 1.5 million or so distinct CDR3 sequences, less than 45% detected once. The sample taken for sequencing was blood. The source is a woman between 18 and 29 years old in good health.

The genes are TRBV4-3 and TRBJ2-1; D remains unclear. V lost 7 bases to trimming and J lost 0 bases, with 16 bases between them. CDR1 is LGHNA, CDR2 YSLEER, per germline. CDR3 length: 16 residues. CDR3 sequence reads: CASNNPASSSYNEQFF. The CDR3 DNA is TGCGCCAGCAACAACCCAGCCTCGAGCTCCTACAATGAGCAGTTCTTC.

The chain is built from TRBV28 and TRBJ2-1; TRBD1 or TRBD2 may be the D gene (5 bases each). There are 14 residues in the CDR3. In germline, CDR1 is MDHEN, CDR2 SYDVKM. V gave up 3 bases and J gave up 6 bases, with 12 bases separating them. The DNA for the CDR3 is TGTGCCAGCAGTTTGTTGGGGGTTCGCAATGAGCAGTTCTTC. Translation gives CASSLLGVRNEQFF.

J is TRBJ2-2 and V is TRBV2; D call uncertain. The germline V gene encodes CDR1 SNHLY and CDR2 FYNNEI. The length of the CDR3 is 12 residues. Trimming removed 3 bases from V and 4 bases from J, with 3 bases in between. Here the CDR3 DNA reads TGTGCCAGCAGTGATATCACCGGGGAGCTGTTTTTT. Amino acid sequence: CASSDITGELFF.

This chain links TRBV12-3 or TRBV12-4 with TRBJ1-1, with D possibly TRBD1 on 5 matching bases. V was trimmed by 5 bases and J by 2 bases, leaving 15 bases between them. This CDR3 contains 15 residues. CDR3 coding DNA: TGTGCCAGCAGTCCAGTCCAGGGTATAAACACTGAAGCTTTCTTT. This codes for CASSPVQGINTEAFF.

This clonotype was detected only a few times. This CDR3 reads CASSSMGSGANVLTF. The CDR3 bases are TGTGCCAGCAGCTCTATGGGCTCTGGGGCCAACGTCCTGACTTTC. The J gene is TRBJ2-6, the V gene TRBV9; D gene unclear. The germline V gene encodes CDR1 SGDLS and CDR2 YYNGEE. This CDR3 has 15 residues. The V gene lost 4 bases and the J gene lost 0 bases, with 8 bases spanning the gap.

There are a few counts of this clonotype. The chain joins TRBV9 to TRBJ2-1, with 8 positions matching TRBD2. Germline CDR1 SGDLS, CDR2 YYNGEE. V was clipped by 4 bases and J by 2 bases; unmatched bases: 8. CDR3 length: 16 residues. Written as DNA, the CDR3 is TGTGCCAGCAGCACCTTAGCGGGATCACCCTACAATGAGCAGTTCTTC. It yields the protein CASSTLAGSPYNEQFF. Full variable domain (remainder filled in from reference TRBV9 and TRBJ2-1): DSGVTQTPKHLITATGQRVTLRCSPRSGDLSVYWYQQSLDQGLQFLIQYYNGEERAKGNILERFSAQQFPDLHSELNLSSLELGDSALYFCASSTLAGSPYNEQFFGPGTRLTVL.

This chain joins TRBV6-5 and TRBJ2-1, with TRBD2 as a possible D gene (6 bases). Germline-derived CDR1 and CDR2 are MNHEY and SVGAGI. This CDR3 comprises 12 residues. Trimming cost V 11 bases and J 6 bases, with 14 bases left between them. CDR3 region: CACGDSINEQFF. The CDR3 region has the DNA TGTGCCTGCGGGGACTCCATCAATGAGCAGTTCTTC.

In its sample, this clonotype was seen a few times. This chain's CDR3 is CASSIPGQGSQTQYF. The DNA of the CDR3 is TGTGCCAGCAGTATACCGGGACAGGGAAGCCAGACCCAGTACTTC. The chain joins TRBV6-2 or TRBV6-3 to TRBJ2-5, with 9 positions matching TRBD1. CDR1 MNHEY and CDR2 SVGEGT come from the germline V gene. The CDR3 runs to 15 residues. Trimming cost V 5 bases and J 6 bases; bases outside gene matches: 10.

In this sample, this clonotype turned up a few times. V usage is TRBV29-1 and J usage is TRBJ1-4; D call uncertain. V lost 0 bases and J 5 bases, leaving 7 bases between the germline ends. There are 13 residues in the CDR3. The germline V gene encodes CDR1 SQVTM and CDR2 ANQGSEA. The DNA for the CDR3 is TGCAGCGTTGAAGAAGGTTGGAATGAAAAACTGTTTTTT. It is translated as CSVEEGWNEKLFF.

This clonotype was found a few times. CDR3 DNA: TGTGCCACCAGTGATCCCACTAGACAGGCAGATACGCAGTATTTT. This encodes CATSDPTRQADTQYF. The chain uses TRBV24-1 and TRBJ2-3; D perhaps matches TRBD1 (6 bases). Germline V lookup: CDR1 KGHDR, CDR2 SFDVKD. V lost 3 bases to trimming and J lost 4 bases, with 13 bases between them. This CDR3 spans 15 amino acids.

This chain uses TRBV6-1 with TRBJ1-5; possibly TRBD1 for D (6 bases). CDR1 and CDR2 from the germline V gene are MNHNS and SASEGT. CDR3 size: 14 residues. Deletions cut 8 bases from V and 2 bases from J, with 13 bases between. As DNA, the CDR3 is TGTGCCAGCGAGCCAGGGGCGGGCAATCAGCCCCAGCATTTT. Amino acids: CASEPGAGNQPQHF.

The V and J genes are TRBV4-2 and TRBJ2-5; D could derive from TRBD1 or TRBD2 (5 bases each). Per germline, CDR1 LGHNA and CDR2 YNFKEQ. The V and J ends lost 0 bases and 2 bases respectively, with 10 bases between them. The length of the CDR3 is 15 residues. In nucleotides, the CDR3 is TGTGCCAGCAGCCAAGACCGGGGACCTCAAGAGACCCAGTACTTC. It translates to CASSQDRGPQETQYF.

This chain joins TRBV3-1 and TRBJ2-1; D is perhaps TRBD2 (6 bases). Germline CDR1 and CDR2: LGHDT and YNNKEL (reference sequence). CDR3 size: 13 residues. V shed 2 bases and J shed 8 bases, with 10 bases lying between them. CDR3 sequence: CASSQSGGDEQFF. CDR3 coding DNA: TGTGCCAGCAGCCAAAGCGGAGGGGATGAGCAGTTCTTC.

This chain links TRBV20-1 with TRBJ1-2; 9 bases agree with TRBD1. The trim removed 6 bases at V and 7 bases at J, leaving 6 bases unmatched. The germline V gene encodes CDR1 DFQATT and CDR2 SNEGSKA (reference sequence). The CDR3 is made up of 12 amino acids. DNA for the CDR3: TGCAGTGCACAGACAGGGGGATCTGGCTACACCTTC. This codes for CSAQTGGSGYTF.

The chain uses TRBV18 and TRBJ2-1, with 11 bases that match TRBD2. V shed 3 bases and J 5 bases; nucleotides not matched to a gene: 6. Germline-derived CDR1 and CDR2 are KGHSH and LQKENI. The CDR3 sequence is 16 residues long. CDR3 sequence (DNA): TGTGCCAGCTCACCGACTAGCGGGGCAACTAACAATGAGCAGTTCTTC. It encodes CASSPTSGATNNEQFF.

Turning to this clonotype: A read error may be the cause here, since a much bigger clone is one base away. The rearrangement joins TRBV29-1 to TRBJ2-1; possibly TRBD1 for D (6 bases). The CDR3 sequence is 14 residues long. Trimming shortened V by 1 base and J by 2 bases, and 9 bases separated the two germline ends. Germline lookup yields CDR1 SQVTM and CDR2 ANQGSEA. CDR3: CSVEAGTTYNEQFF. As DNA, the CDR3 is TGCAGCGTTGAAGCCGGGACAACCTACAATGAGCAGTTCTTC.

This chain links TRBV29-1 with TRBJ2-3, with TRBD2 matching over 7 bases. The germline CDR1 and CDR2 sequences are SQVTM and ANQGSEA. J gave up 5 bases and V 4 bases, and 15 bases lay outside the gene matches. This CDR3 is 16 amino acids long. The CDR3 sequence: CSVVIGGGGRGDTQYF. For the CDR3, the DNA is TGCAGCGTTGTAATCGGCGGCGGGGGTAGGGGAGATACGCAGTATTTT.

The chain uses TRBV20-1 and TRBJ2-3; TRBD2 might be the D (6 bases). The CDR3 contains 14 residues. Trimming took off 2 bases at V and 4 bases at J, with 13 bases between the two ends. Germline CDR1 reads DFQATT; CDR2 reads SNEGSKA (reference sequence). Here the CDR3 DNA reads TGCAGTGCTAGAAACCCTAGCGCGGCAGATACGCAGTATTTT. It codes for CSARNPSAADTQYF.

This chain connects TRBV9 to TRBJ2-7, with D perhaps TRBD1 or TRBD2 (6 bases each). Trimming removed 0 bases from V and 6 bases from J, with 7 bases in between. The CDR3 sequence is 12 residues long. The germline V gene encodes CDR1 SGDLS and CDR2 YYNGEE. CDR3 coding DNA: TGTGCCAGCAGCGTAGAGGGGGGCGAGCAGTACTTC. Translated: CASSVEGGEQYF.

The CDR3 region has the DNA TGCGCCAGCAGCTGGATTAGCGGACAAGAGACCCAGTACTTC. Amino acids: CASSWISGQETQYF. This chain links TRBV5-1 with TRBJ2-5; TRBD2 is a possible D gene (6 bases). V shed 3 bases and J shed 2 bases, with 11 bases lying between them. CDR1 SGHRS and CDR2 YFSETQ come from the germline V gene. The CDR3 has 14 residues.

This chain joins TRBV7-6 and TRBJ1-6, with D possibly being TRBD1 (6 bases). Per the germline V gene, CDR1 is SGHVS and CDR2 is FNYEAQ. The CDR3 is 15 residues long. V was clipped by 1 base and J by 7 bases, with 11 bases between them. CDR3 protein: CASSLGWTENSPLHF. The CDR3 DNA sequence: TGTGCCAGCAGCTTAGGATGGACAGAGAATTCACCCCTCCACTTT.

For this clonotype: One end of the junction does not line up with germline, which may come from a read error. CDR3: CASSQPQGSYNERYF. CDR3 DNA sequence: TGCGCCAGCAGCCAGCCACAGGGATCCTACAATGAGCGGTACTTC. The J gene is TRBJ2-1, the V gene TRBV4-1, with a tentative D call TRBD1 (6 bases). Germline values: CDR1 MGHRA, CDR2 YSYEKL. The CDR3 is 15 amino acids.

This clonotype appeared a few times. This sequence joins TRBV7-3 and TRBJ2-3; TRBD2 might be the D (6 bases). The germline V gene encodes CDR1 SGHTA and CDR2 FQGTGA. CDR3 length: 15 residues. V was cut by 5 bases and J by 1 base, with 13 bases left in between. As DNA, the CDR3 is TGTGCCAGCAGCCCCTGGGGCGGGGGCACAGATACGCAGTATTTT. Translating gives CASSPWGGGTDTQYF.

The rearrangement uses TRBV29-1 and TRBJ2-6; TRBD1 matches 7 bases. The CDR3 is made up of 17 amino acids. Trimming cost V 4 bases and J 0 bases; bases outside gene matches: 9. Per germline, CDR1 SQVTM and CDR2 ANQGSEA. As DNA, the CDR3 is TGCAGCGTTGTCGACGAGGGGGCTCTCTCTGGGGCCAACGTCCTGACTTTC. Amino acid sequence: CSVVDEGALSGANVLTF.

This chain joins TRBV28 and TRBJ1-1, with TRBD1 matching 9 bases. The V gene end was trimmed by 4 bases and the J gene end by 4 bases; junction bases not matched to a gene: 7. Germline V gene data show CDR1 as MDHEN and CDR2 as SYDVKM. This CDR3 comprises 15 residues. The CDR3 sequence is CASSSAATGGTEAFF. The CDR3, as DNA: TGTGCCAGCAGTTCCGCTGCGACAGGGGGCACTGAAGCTTTCTTT.

This clonotype was detected ten times or more. The V and J genes are TRBV6-2 or TRBV6-3 and TRBJ2-4; tentatively, D is TRBD1 (6 bases). Trimming took 4 bases from V and 0 from J, leaving 7 bases between them. CDR3 length: 14 amino acids. Germline V gene sequence: CDR1 MNHEY, CDR2 SVGEGT. DNA of the CDR3: TGTGCCAGCAGTTTGACAGGAGCCAAAAACATTCAGTACTTC. Its translation: CASSLTGAKNIQYF.

Concerning this clonotype itself: At one of its ends the junction is not consistent with the germline gene, which may arise from a read error. V gene TRBV13 combines with J gene TRBJ1-2; no clear D gene. The germline V gene encodes CDR1 PRHDT and CDR2 FYEKMQ (reference sequence). The CDR3 length is 14 residues. CDR3 sequence: CACSFPQENYGYTF. The CDR3 DNA reads TGTGCCTGCAGCTTTCCGCAGGAGAACTATGGCTACACCTTC. Full variable domain (outside the CDR3, taken from reference TRBV13 and TRBJ1-2): AAGVIQSPRHLIKEKRETATLKCYPIPRHDTVYWYQQGPGQDPQFLISFYEKMQSDKGSIPDRFSAQQFSDYHSELNMSSLELGDSALYFCACSFPQENYGYTFGSGTRLTVV.

V gene TRBV6-5 combines with J gene TRBJ1-2; 10 positions match TRBD1. In germline, CDR1 is MNHEY, CDR2 SVGAGI. J lost 3 bases, V lost 5 bases, and 6 bases had no gene match. The CDR3 is 15 residues long. The CDR3: CASSDRGRLDYGYTF. The CDR3 coding sequence is TGTGCCAGCAGTGACAGGGGGCGGTTGGACTATGGCTACACCTTC.

The chain has TRBV9 and TRBJ2-4, with 15 bases aligning to TRBD2. Germline values: CDR1 SGDLS, CDR2 YYNGEE. The junction had 6 bases not matched to a gene; V was cut back by 1 base and J by 1 base. The CDR3 is 19 amino acids. Here the CDR3 reads CASSVRPGTSGGAKNIQYF. The CDR3 DNA is TGTGCCAGCAGCGTACGTCCCGGGACTAGCGGGGGGGCCAAAAACATTCAGTACTTC.

The chain has TRBV11-2 and TRBJ2-1; 8 bases align to TRBD2. V dropped 6 bases and J dropped 0; count of bases not matched to a gene: 10. The CDR3 has 17 amino acids. CDR1 is SGHAT, CDR2 FQNNGV, per germline. The CDR3 sequence: CASRRPGGSSSYNEQFF. Here the CDR3 DNA reads TGTGCCAGCAGGCGGCCGGGAGGGTCCAGCTCCTACAATGAGCAGTTCTTC.

At least ten counts were recorded for this clonotype. The rearrangement joins TRBV14 to TRBJ2-7; possible D gene TRBD2, 5 bases. Germline V lookup: CDR1 SGHDN, CDR2 FVKESK. The CDR3 contains 14 residues. V was pared by 1 base and J by 2 bases, with 9 bases between. For the CDR3, the DNA is TGTGCCAGCAGCCAAGCGGCGGGTACCTACGAGCAGTACTTC. Protein sequence: CASSQAAGTYEQYF.

The V gene is TRBV6-2 or TRBV6-3, the J gene TRBJ2-1; D unresolved. The CDR3 loop spans 16 amino acids. Trimming pared 6 bases from V and 0 bases from J, leaving 15 bases between. Germline V gives CDR1 MNHEY, CDR2 SVGEGT. CDR3 coding DNA: TGTGCCAGCAGCCCCGCTGGCAAGAGCTCCTACAATGAGCAGTTCTTC. Amino acid sequence: CASSPAGKSSYNEQFF.